In this sample, the clone carrying this T cell receptor beta chain turned up many times. In TCRdb, the 5' RACE reads were re-called with MiXCR into one record per CDR3 protein. The sample holds approximately 42,000 distinct CDR3 sequences, more than 3% seen once. This record belongs to a study of CD8 T cells in ankylosing spondylitis. V shed 3 bases and J 6 bases; nucleotides not matched to a gene: 15. The V gene's germline CDR1 is SGDLS and CDR2 YYNGEE. The CDR3 runs 16 residues. The chain is built from TRBV9 and TRBJ2-7, with 7 bases identical to TRBD2. Sequenced: blood, either unsorted or a sorted T cell fraction (not recorded which). The clonotype was recovered from a female donor with ankylosing spondylitis or in good health (not recorded which). The CDR3 loop is CASSEEPGGLVGEQYF. CDR3 sequence (DNA): TGTGCCAGCAGCGAAGAACCAGGAGGACTAGTGGGCGAGCAGTACTTC.